Below, 13 T cell receptor delta chains from the same sample are listed, as sequenced in a study of gammadelta T cells in human blood. TCRdb reanalyzed the RT-PCR reads using CATT. Among more than 1,000 delta-chain clones listed, 29% were seen once. The sample was non-Vgamma9Vdelta2 gamma-delta T cells from fetal blood. The receptors here all came from a human fetus.

The J gene is TRDJ2, the V gene TRDV3, with TRDD3 identical over 13 bases. CDR3 length: 14 amino acids. Germline CDR1 TVYSNPD, CDR2 GDNSRS (reference sequence). With 4 bases clipped from V and 4 bases from J, the junction kept 3 bases outside the gene matches. The CDR3 DNA reads as TGTGCCTGGACTGGGGGATACGCGACAGCACAACTCTTCTTT. It is translated as CAWTGGYATAQLFF.

By sample share, this clone is medium-sized. The V gene is TRDV2, the J gene TRDJ3; maybe TRDD3 (6 bases). CDR3 size: 24 residues. V was clipped by 0 bases and J by 2 bases, with 31 bases between them. Germline assignment: CDR1 GEAIGNYY and CDR2 EKD. The DNA of the CDR3 is TGTGCCTGTGACACCCGGGCGTACTGGGAATACTTTTTACCGTGGACCTGGGACACCCGACAGATGTTTTTC. Its protein product is CACDTRAYWEYFLPWTWDTRQMFF.

On this clone itself: This sequence is one base from a far larger clone and is likely a read error. This rearrangement joins TRDV3 to TRDJ2, with TRDD3 identical over 8 bases. J lost 6 bases, V lost 2 bases, and 8 bases had no gene match. The germline V gene has CDR1 TVYSNPD and CDR2 GDNSRS (reference sequence). The CDR3 sequence is 14 residues long. Here the CDR3 reads CAFQRDTPPAQLFF. CDR3 coding DNA: TGTGCCTTTCAGAGGGATACGCCGCCAGCACAACTCTTCTTT.

Sample share makes this clone large. This chain uses TRDV1 with TRDJ2; D may be TRDD2 (5 bases). V was trimmed by 4 bases and J by 1 base, leaving 22 bases between them. CDR3 length equals 19 residues. Germline V CDR1 and CDR2: TSWWSYY, QGS. The CDR3 nucleotides are TGTGCTCTTGGGGCTGTTAGCCCCTACTTTGTTCTTTTGACAGCACAACTCTTCTTT. It specifies CALGAVSPYFVLLTAQLFF.

This clone is categorized as medium-sized. This chain connects TRDV2 to TRDJ3; 7 bases align to TRDD3. Germline V gene sequence: CDR1 GEAIGNYY, CDR2 EKD. Trimming removed 3 bases from V and 2 bases from J; junction bases left unmatched: 21. The CDR3 contains 22 residues. CDR3 region: CACDRGHPPVGIGPWDTRQMFF. As DNA, the CDR3 is TGTGCCTGTGACCGGGGACACCCCCCGGTGGGGATAGGCCCCTGGGACACCCGACAGATGTTTTTC.

This clone is large in the sample. The same CDR3 arises from other DNA sequences in this sample as well. The rearrangement uses TRDV1 and TRDJ1; 8 bases align to TRDD3. The CDR3 consists of 23 residues. Germline loops: CDR1 TSWWSYY, CDR2 QGS. Losses at the gene ends were 1 base for V and 0 bases for J; bases not matched to a gene: 25. The CDR3 here is CALGEQILPILSTGGTYTDKLIF. Here the CDR3 DNA reads TGTGCTCTTGGGGAACAAATCCTCCCTATCCTTTCGACTGGGGGTACGTACACCGATAAACTCATCTTT.

For this clone: One base away lies a much larger clone, so this may be a sequencing read error. J is TRDJ2 and V is TRDV1, with D possibly being TRDD3 (10 bases). This CDR3 has 20 amino acids. Germline loops: CDR1 TSWWSYY, CDR2 QGS. V lost 0 bases and J 5 bases, leaving 25 bases between the germline ends. The DNA for the CDR3 is TGTGCTCTTGGGGAACTCAAGGGGCCCTTCCTACTGGGGGATACAGCACAACTCTTCTTT. Translated: CALGELKGPFLLGDTAQLFF.

This clone ranks as medium-sized. V gene TRDV2 combines with J gene TRDJ3; 10 positions match TRDD3. The germline V gene has CDR1 GEAIGNYY and CDR2 EKD. The CDR3 loop spans 18 amino acids. The J segment lost 0 bases and the V segment lost 2 bases, leaving 3 bases of the junction unmatched. The chain's CDR3 is CACDRRGIRSWDTRQMFF. In DNA form, the CDR3 reads TGTGCCTGTGACAGACGGGGGATACGCTCCTGGGACACCCGACAGATGTTTTTC.

The genes are TRDV1 and TRDJ2, with 12 positions matching TRDD3. The CDR3 is 22 residues long. V dropped 2 bases and J dropped 0; count of bases not matched to a gene: 16. CDR1 and CDR2 from the germline V gene are TSWWSYY and QGS. The CDR3, as DNA: TGTGCTCTTGGGGAATCGTGGTATTCTGGGGGATACGCCCCTTCTTTGACAGCACAACTCTTCTTT. This encodes CALGESWYSGGYAPSLTAQLFF.

This clone qualifies as large (0.1 to 1%). Here the J gene is TRDJ1 and the V gene is not called; TRDD3 reflects the table's D call only, with no check against the DNA. The CDR3 loop spans 13 amino acids. DNA for the CDR3: TGTGCGGTTTACTGGGGTCTCCGCGGTAAACTCATCTTT. Residues: CAVYWGLRGKLIF.

By its share, this clone is medium-sized. The chain is built from TRDV2 and TRDJ3; 7 bases match TRDD3. The germline V gene encodes CDR1 GEAIGNYY and CDR2 EKD. The CDR3 covers 18 residues. V trimming: 0 bases; J trimming: 3 bases; junction bases outside the gene matches: 7. The CDR3 DNA reads as TGTGCCTGTGACACCGACTGGGGTAGAAACTGGGACACCCGACAGATGTTTTTC. Its translation is CACDTDWGRNWDTRQMFF.

This clone is judged large. The V call is TRDV2, the J call TRDJ2, with TRDD3 identical over 13 bases. Germline V gives CDR1 GEAIGNYY, CDR2 EKD. The ends lost 3 bases at V and 4 bases at J; junction bases unmatched: 7. This CDR3 is 17 amino acids long. The CDR3 is CACDPTGGYGRTAQLFF. DNA for the CDR3: TGTGCCTGTGACCCGACTGGGGGATACGGGCGGACAGCACAACTCTTCTTT.

Points on this clone: This may come from a read error, since a much larger clone is one base off. The chain has TRDV2 and TRDJ3; 8 bases fit TRDD3. Germline assignment: CDR1 GEAIGNYY and CDR2 EKD. The CDR3 contains 18 residues. The DNA for the CDR3 is TGTGCCCGTGACTGGGGGGATTCTTACTCCTGGGACACCCGACAGATGTTTTTC. Its translation is CARDWGDSYSWDTRQMFF.